The 12 T cell receptor beta chains in this list originate from one sample, sequenced in a study of T cell responses to AZD1222 COVID-19 vaccine. Clones were sequenced by immunoSEQ multiplex PCR, and TCRdb holds only the in-frame ones, with some missing. The sample has roughly 140,000 clones, approximately 92% seen once. The sample was peripheral blood, taken 28 days after the second AZD1222 dose. The receptors originated from an adult who received the AZD1222 COVID-19 vaccine.

This rearrangement joins TRBV19 to TRBJ1-2; D gene ambiguous. With 4 bases removed from V and 0 bases from J, the gap between germline ends came to 12 bases. Per the germline V gene, CDR1 is LNHDA and CDR2 is SQIVND (reference sequence). The CDR3 runs 15 residues. The CDR3 bases are TGTGCCAGTAGTACCGAGGGTGCGGCTAACTATGGCTACACCTTC. Protein: CASSTEGAANYGYTF.

The chain carries TRBV14 and TRBJ1-1; TRBD1 is a possible D gene (5 bases). The CDR3 runs to 14 residues. V was pared by 4 bases and J by 3 bases, with 12 bases between. From germline, CDR1 is SGHDN and CDR2 FVKESK. CDR3 protein: CASSPWGGYTEAFF. The CDR3 coding sequence is TGTGCCAGCAGCCCGTGGGGGGGGTACACTGAAGCTTTCTTT. The variable domain in full, completed from reference TRBV14 and TRBJ1-1, reads EAGVTQFPSHSVIEKGQTVTLRCDPISGHDNLYWYRRVMGKEIKFLLHFVKESKQDESGMPNNRFLAERTGGTYSTLKVQPAELEDSGVYFCASSPWGGYTEAFFGQGTRLTVV.

V is TRBV27 and J is TRBJ2-1, with 7 bases identical to TRBD1. CDR1 MNHEY and CDR2 SMNVEV come from the germline V gene (reference sequence). This CDR3 contains 16 residues. J lost 3 bases, V lost 7 bases, and 12 bases had no gene match. The CDR3 sequence: CASKESDWTGYNEQFF. Written as DNA, the CDR3 is TGTGCCAGCAAGGAGTCCGATTGGACAGGCTACAATGAGCAGTTCTTC.

This clone occurred once. This chain uses TRBV30 with TRBJ2-5; TRBD1 aligns across 8 bases. Germline V gene sequence: CDR1 GTSNPN, CDR2 SVGIG (reference sequence). The trim removed 2 bases at V and 5 bases at J, leaving 4 bases unmatched. The CDR3 contains 13 residues. The CDR3 spells CAWSPTGGETQYF. CDR3 DNA: TGTGCCTGGAGTCCCACAGGGGGGGAGACCCAGTACTTC. The whole variable domain, remainder taken from reference TRBV30 and TRBJ2-5, is SQTIHQWPATLVQPVGSPLSLECTVEGTSNPNLYWYRQAAGRGLQLLFYSVGIGQISSEVPQNLSASRPQDRQFILSSKKLLLSDSGFYLCAWSPTGGETQYFGPGTRLLVL.

A single count supports this clone. J is TRBJ1-5 and V is TRBV25-1; 7 bases line up with TRBD1. Germline loops: CDR1 MGHDK, CDR2 SYGVNS. The V and J ends lost 0 bases and 3 bases, in that order; junction bases with no gene match: 8. The CDR3 contains 17 residues. CDR3 sequence (DNA): TGTGCCAGCAGTGAATATAAGGGGGGACAGTACAATCAGCCCCAGCATTTT. Its translation is CASSEYKGGQYNQPQHF.

The CDR3 is CASSVDPLEHTF. DNA for the CDR3: TGTGCCAGCAGCGTGGACCCCCTGGAACACACCTTC. This chain connects TRBV12-3 or TRBV12-4 to TRBJ1-2, with D unclear. The CDR3 loop spans 12 amino acids. The V end lost 6 bases, the J end lost 12 bases, and 17 bases lay between the germline ends.

The V and J genes are TRBV2 and TRBJ2-3; D may be TRBD2 (5 bases). The CDR3 has 16 residues. Germline lookup yields CDR1 SNHLY and CDR2 FYNNEI. Deletions cut 8 bases from V and 3 bases from J, with 21 bases between. In nucleotides, the CDR3 is TGTGCCAGCCCTGGGGATGGGCCCGCGGGTACAGATACGCAGTATTTT. This sequence encodes CASPGDGPAGTDTQYF. Supplemented by reference TRBV2 and TRBJ2-3, the full variable domain reads EPEVTQTPSHQVTQMGQEVILRCVPISNHLYFYWYRQILGQKVEFLVSFYNNEISEKSEIFDDQFSVERPDGSNFTLKIRSTKLEDSAMYFCASPGDGPAGTDTQYFGPGTRLTVL.

The sample holds a few counts of this clone. The V gene is TRBV5-4, the J gene TRBJ2-2; 7 positions agree with TRBD1. This CDR3 contains 15 residues. Germline CDR1 and CDR2: SGHNT and YYREEE (reference sequence). Trimming at V came to 4 bases and at J to 6 bases, leaving 9 bases not matched to a gene. In DNA form, the CDR3 reads TGTGCCAGCAGCCTCGGACAGGTGGAGGCCGGGGAGCTGTTTTTT. It yields the protein CASSLGQVEAGELFF.

The genes are TRBV11-2 and TRBJ2-1; no reliable D call. Germline lookup yields CDR1 SGHAT and CDR2 FQNNGV. The CDR3 extends over 12 amino acids. V lost 1 base and J 7 bases, leaving 5 bases between the germline ends. CDR3 sequence reads: CASSLAENEQFF. DNA for the CDR3: TGTGCCAGCAGCTTAGCTGAGAATGAGCAGTTCTTC.

V is TRBV6-5 and J is TRBJ1-1, with D maybe TRBD1 (5 bases). The CDR3 covers 15 residues. The V gene's germline CDR1 is MNHEY and CDR2 SVGAGI. V was pared by 0 bases and J by 3 bases, with 11 bases between. CDR3 sequence reads: CASSYSARGHTEAFF. CDR3 sequence (DNA): TGTGCCAGCAGTTACTCCGCGCGGGGACACACTGAAGCTTTCTTT.

J is TRBJ2-3 and V is TRBV18; 9 nucleotides match TRBD2. This CDR3 region has 20 residues. After removal of 0 bases from V and 0 bases from J, the junction contained 13 bases not matched to a gene. Germline V gives CDR1 KGHSH, CDR2 LQKENI. The CDR3 coding sequence is TGTGCCAGCTCACCACCCTTAGGGACTAGCCTACCCTCTAGCACAGATACGCAGTATTTT. Amino acid sequence: CASSPPLGTSLPSSTDTQYF.

The chain is built from TRBV29-1 and TRBJ1-2; 7 bases are shared with TRBD1. J lost 3 bases, V lost 4 bases, and 14 bases had no gene match. The germline gives CDR1 SQVTM, CDR2 ANQGSEA. This CDR3 contains 16 residues. The CDR3 protein is CSVGGPRGQSDYGYTF. The DNA of the CDR3 is TGCAGCGTTGGGGGGCCAAGGGGGCAGTCGGACTATGGCTACACCTTC.